This T cell receptor (beta chain) came from a study of human T cells and chemical hapten exposure (dated by TCRdb to the early 2020s). For context, the study as a whole: Libraries were combined into a pool for sequencing, and differences in TCR yield between samples came mainly from small differences in library volumes within the pool. Peripheral blood TCR repertoire changes were tracked in vivo in alopecia patients during primary and secondary sensitization to the hapten diphenylcyclopropenone (DPC). Both TCR alpha and TCR beta chains were sequenced from each blood RNA sample.

The library came from RACE. The sequencer listed for this sample is NextSeq 500. During library preparation, unique molecular identifiers were attached to individual cDNA molecules so that TCRs could be counted in a quantitative, reproducible way. The original methods were these. A median of around 96,000 TCRs per sample was observed, with a range of 23,224 to 690,600. The Decombinator software suite was used to annotate the V, J and CDR3 of the TCR reads. Every sample was subsampled to the same number of TCRs (28,000) for the PS versus PT1 abundance plots. TCRs were defined as expanded if absent before sensitization and observed at least eight times at the 2-week time point. The public reads were run again by TCRdb, first through fastp at Q25 and then through MiXCR, and only productive beta chains were kept. For every CDR3 protein sequence, its rows merge into one entry that carries the most common genes and DNA. TCRdb assigned the V and J calls; the authors' analysis was not used. For this sample the table gives roughly 30,000 distinct CDR3 sequences, of which 6.5% to 9% were detected only once. Clones ranked in the top ten supply roughly 10% of the sample.

The research as a whole found: The number of TCRs above 1 in 1000 frequency did not change with DPC sensitization; there was no evidence of global repertoire structure alterations. Repeated subsampling changed both the strength of the expansion versus patch-test correlation and the threshold at which that correlation became significant.

Comment on this clonotype: This clone's antigen is unknown. Base qualities are not recorded, but no much larger clone differs from it by a single base.

What this sample's time point label stands for: healthy volunteer bleed at 2 weeks. Unfractionated whole blood was collected in Tempus Blood RNA tubes, and total RNA was extracted from that blood. Five or six healthy volunteers served as TCR sequencing controls and were bled at day 0, 2 weeks and 6 weeks. This receptor was identified in a human donor in good health. Some clones in this sample may be carry-over from other donors' samples. The sample was whole blood.

The CDR3 region: CASSWGEETQYF. DNA sequence: TGTGCCAGCAGTTGGGGCGAAGAGACCCAGTACTTC. This sequence uses TRBV7-9 and TRBJ2-5; the D gene is perhaps TRBD1, from 5 matching bases. Deletion took 6 bases off V and 3 bases off J, with a span of 8 bases between the germline ends. CDR1 and CDR2, looked up from the germline V gene (reference sequence), are SEHNR and FQNEAQ. The CDR3 runs 12 amino acids, cysteine and phenylalanine included. Only the CDR3 DNA is retained, 36 bases long and in frame from the first base.